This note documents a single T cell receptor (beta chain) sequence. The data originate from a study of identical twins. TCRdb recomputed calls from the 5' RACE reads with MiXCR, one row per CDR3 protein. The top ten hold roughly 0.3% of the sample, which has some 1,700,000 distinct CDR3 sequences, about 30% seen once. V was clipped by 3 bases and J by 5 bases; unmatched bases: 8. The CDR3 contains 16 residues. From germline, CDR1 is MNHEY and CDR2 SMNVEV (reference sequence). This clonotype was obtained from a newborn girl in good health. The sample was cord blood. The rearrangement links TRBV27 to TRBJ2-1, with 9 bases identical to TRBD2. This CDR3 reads CASSLGFVAGDNEQFF. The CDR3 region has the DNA TGTGCCAGCAGTTTGGGGTTTGTAGCGGGGGACAATGAGCAGTTCTTC.